This T cell receptor beta chain stems from a study of PD-1 blockade in mismatch repair-deficient tumors. On the study more broadly: All were previously treated, progressing patients with approximately 11 mismatch repair-deficient cancer types.

Every patient had mismatch repair deficiency by PCR or immunohistochemistry. A few pembrolizumab responders had their TCRs sequenced. Broader study findings: Rapid post-treatment expansion, then contraction, generally preceding radiologic response, marked tumor-resident clones.

The germline V and J ends were trimmed by 3 bases and 1 base, with 6 bases remaining between them. This CDR3 is built from 13 residues. Per germline, CDR1 LNHDA and CDR2 SQIVND (reference sequence). Only in-frame clones appear in the TCRdb table, and some are missing; sequencing was by immunoSEQ multiplex PCR. This table has about 34,000 clones, 75% to 90% appearing once. For this clone: Its cognate antigen is unknown.

The sample here was PBMCs, taken 6 weeks after starting pembrolizumab. This sequence joins TRBV19 and TRBJ1-1; D is ambiguous. The source of this sequence is an adult with mismatch repair-deficient cancer. As DNA, the CDR3 is TGTGCCAGTAGTATCTCGAGGAACACTGAAGCTTTCTTT. It specifies CASSISRNTEAFF.